The 32 T cell receptor beta chains in this list originate from one sample, sequenced in a study of CD8+CD57+ T cells in acquired aplastic anemia. Whoever was chosen for sequencing had shown CD8+CD57+ cell expansion by flow cytometry. The use of genomic DNA as template underpinned the TCR beta VDJ and CDR3 profiling. Each CDR3 protein gets one entry after TCRdb re-called the reads with MiXCR. The sample yields under 200,000 distinct CDR3 sequences, 40% to 60% seen once. Sequencing used sorted CD4+, CD8+, or CD8+CD57+ T cells (not recorded which) from PBMCs. These receptors were collected from a human donor with aplastic anemia.

Of note for this clonotype: A read error is possible here, since a much larger clone lies one base away. This chain connects TRBV11-2 to TRBJ2-1, with 8 nucleotides matching TRBD2. CDR3 length: 15 amino acids. Germline V lookup: CDR1 SGHAT, CDR2 FQNNGV. V was clipped by 0 bases and J by 7 bases; unmatched bases: 5. CDR3 region: CASSLDGTRWNEQFF. In nucleotides, the CDR3 is TGTGCCAGCAGCTTAGACGGGACTAGATGGAATGAGCAGTTCTTC.

This clonotype was found many times. V usage is TRBV9 and J usage is TRBJ2-1; TRBD1 might be the D (5 bases). The CDR3 spans 14 residues. With 6 bases removed from V and 9 bases from J, the gap between germline ends came to 19 bases. CDR1 SGDLS and CDR2 YYNGEE come from the germline V gene. The CDR3, as DNA: TGTGCCAGCACCTACTTCACAGACAGTGGTGAGCAGTTCTTC. Its translation is CASTYFTDSGEQFF.

The sample holds a few counts of this clonotype. This chain's CDR3 is CAISAGRNTGELFF. DNA for the CDR3: TGTGCCATCAGTGCGGGACGGAACACCGGGGAGCTGTTTTTT. The rearrangement joins TRBV10-3 to TRBJ2-2, with D perhaps given as TRBD1 or TRBD2 (5 bases each). V lost 4 bases and J lost 1, with 7 bases in between. The CDR3 has 14 residues. Germline CDR1 is ENHRY and CDR2 is SYGVKD.

Details on this clonotype: One base away lies a much larger clone, so this may be a sequencing read error. The V call is TRBV10-3, the J call TRBJ2-1; TRBD1 aligns across 9 bases. CDR1 and CDR2 from the germline V gene are ENHRY and SYGVKD. The CDR3 totals 15 residues. For the CDR3, the DNA is TGTGCCAGCAGTCTACGGGACAGGGTCCACAATGAGCAGTTCTTC. Protein: CASSLRDRVHNEQFF.

As for this clonotype: One base away lies a much larger clone, so this may be a sequencing read error. The chain joins TRBV11-1 to TRBJ2-1, with TRBD2 identical over 16 bases. Germline V gene sequence: CDR1 SGHAT, CDR2 FQDESV (reference sequence). The CDR3 length is 20 residues. CDR3 region: CASSLRGPGLAGGPSHEQLF. CDR3 sequence (DNA): TGTGCCAGCAGCTTACGGGGGCCGGGACTAGCGGGAGGGCCCTCCCATGAGCAGCTCTTC.

This chain joins TRBV20-1 and TRBJ2-5; D ambiguous. Looked up from germline, CDR1 is DFQATT and CDR2 is SNEGSKA (reference sequence). The CDR3 spans 13 residues. The germline V and J ends were trimmed by 3 bases and 2 bases, with 10 bases remaining between them. The DNA for the CDR3 is TGCAGTGCTAGTGGGTCAGCACAAGAGACCCAGTACTTC. Its translation is CSASGSAQETQYF.

The V call is TRBV15, the J call TRBJ2-7; D not certain. V was pared by 3 bases and J by 4 bases, with 13 bases between. Germline V CDR1 and CDR2: LNHNV, YYDKDF (reference sequence). The CDR3 length is 14 residues. In DNA, the CDR3 is TGTGCCACCAGCAGGGCCCAGAAGAGTTACGAGCAGTACTTC. This encodes CATSRAQKSYEQYF. Full variable domain (missing parts from reference TRBV15 and TRBJ2-7): DAMVIQNPRYQVTQFGKPVTLSCSQTLNHNVMYWYQQKSSQAPKLLFHYYDKDFNNEADTPDNFQSRRPNTSFCFLDIRSPGLGDTAMYLCATSRAQKSYEQYFGPGTRLTVT.

About this clonotype itself: This may stem from a read error, because a much larger clone lies one nucleotide away. The V call is TRBV4-1, the J call TRBJ2-1, with a weak D call TRBD2 (7 bases). The length of the CDR3 is 15 residues. Germline CDR1 MGHRA, CDR2 YSYEKL. The CDR3 loop reads CASSQERGRVNEQLF. CDR3 in DNA: TGCGCCAGCAGCCAAGAGAGGGGGAGGGTCAATGAGCAGCTCTTC.

Many counts were recorded for this clonotype. A read error is possible here, since a much larger clone lies one base away. The chain combines TRBV29-1 with TRBJ1-2, with D hard to call. Trimming left V 4 bases short and J 0 bases short, with 9 bases between. The germline V gene has CDR1 SQVTM and CDR2 ANQGSEA. The CDR3 sequence is 13 residues long. CDR3 sequence: CSVGGGANYGYTF. The CDR3 DNA is TGCAGCGTTGGCGGCGGAGCTAACTATGGCTACACCTTC.

The chain has TRBV7-2 and TRBJ1-2; no firm D call. Trimming removed 4 bases at V and 3 bases at J, with 3 bases between. CDR3 length equals 11 residues. Germline CDR1 is SGHTA and CDR2 is FQGNSA. The CDR3 loop is CASSSHYGYTF. Written as DNA, the CDR3 is TGTGCCAGCAGCTCACACTATGGCTACACCTTC.

The chain employs TRBV6-5 and TRBJ2-7; 9 nucleotides align to TRBD1. V lost 4 bases, J lost 4 bases, and 8 bases stayed unmatched. The CDR3 spans 15 residues. The germline V gene encodes CDR1 MNHEY and CDR2 SVGAGI. CDR3: CASSSAGTGRYEQYF. DNA of the CDR3: TGTGCCAGCAGTTCCGCTGGGACAGGGAGGTACGAGCAGTACTTC.

The chain recombines TRBV10-3 with TRBJ2-3; D is possibly TRBD2 (5 bases). The germline V gene encodes CDR1 ENHRY and CDR2 SYGVKD. The ends were cut back, 7 bases at V and 3 bases at J, with 8 bases in the middle. The CDR3 covers 12 residues. CDR3 in amino acids: CAINGGTDTQYF. The CDR3 DNA reads TGTGCCATCAATGGCGGGACAGATACGCAGTATTTT.

This chain uses TRBV25-1 with TRBJ2-7, with D perhaps matching TRBD2 (6 bases). This CDR3 comprises 16 residues. Germline CDR1 reads MGHDK; CDR2 reads SYGVNS. Trimming stripped 4 bases from V and 5 bases from J, with 21 bases between. The CDR3 here is CASSGLPLAVYNEQYF. The CDR3 nucleotides are TGTGCCAGCAGTGGCCTACCACTAGCAGTCTACAACGAGCAGTACTTC.

Details on this clonotype: Given a much more abundant clone one base away, this may be a read error. The chain carries TRBV12-3 or TRBV12-4 and TRBJ1-2, with D possibly being TRBD1 (5 bases). Trimming cost V 4 bases and J 8 bases, with 11 bases left between them. The CDR3 runs 12 residues. The CDR3 DNA reads TGTGCCAGCAGTTACGACGGGGACGGCTACACCTTC. Protein sequence: CASSYDGDGYTF.

With regard to this clonotype: One end of the junction fails to match germline, which may point to a read error. This chain connects TRBV7-9 to TRBJ2-7; possibly TRBD1 for D (6 bases). The V gene's germline CDR1 is SEHNR and CDR2 FQNEAQ (reference sequence). This CDR3 is built from 12 residues. CDR3 DNA sequence: TGTGCCAGCCGGGACAAGGAGTACGAGCAGTGCTTC. It yields the protein CASRDKEYEQCF.

V and J are TRBV11-3 and TRBJ2-5, with 10 positions matching TRBD1. Germline CDR1 and CDR2: SGHNT and YENEEA. The ends lost 1 base at V and 5 bases at J; junction bases unmatched: 4. This CDR3 is 15 amino acids long. DNA for the CDR3: TGTGCCAGCAGCTTAGGACAGGGGGCAGAGGAGACCCAGTACTTC. Translation gives CASSLGQGAEETQYF.

This clonotype was seen ten or more times. V and J are TRBV19 and TRBJ2-1, with TRBD1 as a possible D gene (5 bases). The germline CDR1 and CDR2 sequences are LNHDA and SQIVND (reference sequence). This CDR3 comprises 13 residues. V was trimmed by 8 bases and J by 8 bases, leaving 16 bases between them. The CDR3 DNA is TGTGCCAGTTCAGGGATAGTAGGCCATGAGCAGTTCTTC. It codes for CASSGIVGHEQFF.

To note about this clonotype: One base away lies a much larger clone, so this may be a sequencing read error. The rearrangement joins TRBV5-1 to TRBJ2-5; TRBD2 might be the D (7 bases). Germline-derived CDR1 and CDR2 are SGHRS and YFSETQ. The CDR3 covers 12 residues. The ends were cut back, 7 bases at V and 9 bases at J, with 16 bases in the middle. The CDR3, as DNA: TGCGCCAGCCGGGGGGCAGGGGAGGCCCAGTACTTC. Protein: CASRGAGEAQYF.

The CDR3 region is CASLGDTQYF. In nucleotides, the CDR3 is TGTGCCAGCCTCGGAGATACGCAGTATTTT. The chain couples TRBV6-1 to TRBJ2-3, with no clear D. The germline V gene has CDR1 MNHNS and CDR2 SASEGT. Trimming removed 8 bases from V and 5 bases from J, with 5 bases in between. CDR3 length equals 10 residues.

Remarks on this clonotype: A read error may be the cause here, since a much bigger clone is one base away. The chain couples TRBV5-6 to TRBJ1-4, with D possibly TRBD1 on 6 matching bases. The length of the CDR3 is 12 residues. Trimming removed 1 base at V and 16 bases at J, with 14 bases between. Germline CDR1 and CDR2: SGHDT and YYEEEE. The CDR3 sequence is CASSLIGGRKFF. The CDR3 DNA sequence: TGTGCCAGCAGCTTGATAGGGGGGCGGAAGTTTTTT.

This rearrangement joins TRBV10-3 to TRBJ1-5; D might be TRBD1 (5 bases). The CDR3 spans 15 residues. Deletions cut 0 bases from V and 5 bases from J, with 11 bases between. CDR1 and CDR2 from the germline V gene are ENHRY and SYGVKD. CDR3 region: CAISESQGGDQPQHF. The DNA of the CDR3 is TGTGCCATCAGTGAGTCGCAGGGCGGGGATCAGCCCCAGCATTTT.

This clonotype was found many times. V and J are TRBV9 and TRBJ2-1; TRBD2 agrees at 7 bases. CDR3 length: 13 amino acids. CDR1 is SGDLS, CDR2 YYNGEE, per germline. The trim removed 3 bases at V and 8 bases at J, leaving 5 bases unmatched. The CDR3 DNA follows: TGTGCCAGCAGCGGCGGGGCGGGAGATGAGCAGTTCTTC. Protein sequence: CASSGGAGDEQFF. The full variable domain, its missing parts supplied by reference TRBV9 and TRBJ2-1, is DSGVTQTPKHLITATGQRVTLRCSPRSGDLSVYWYQQSLDQGLQFLIQYYNGEERAKGNILERFSAQQFPDLHSELNLSSLELGDSALYFCASSGGAGDEQFFGPGTRLTVL.

The rearrangement links TRBV9 to TRBJ1-2, with D unclear. Germline V gene sequence: CDR1 SGDLS, CDR2 YYNGEE. CDR3 length: 15 residues. Trimming took 6 bases from V and 6 from J, leaving 21 bases between them. This CDR3 is CASTTGRTGYHGYTF. The CDR3 bases are TGTGCCAGCACTACCGGACGAACGGGGTATCATGGCTACACCTTC.

This clonotype occurred many times. The rearrangement links TRBV6-5 to TRBJ2-7, with a possible D match to TRBD2 (6 bases). The CDR3 loop spans 15 amino acids. V was shortened by 2 bases and J by 3 bases, with 14 bases between the two germline ends. CDR1 and CDR2 (germline): MNHEY, SVGAGI. CDR3 loop: CASSYLYGGNYEQYF. In nucleotides, the CDR3 is TGTGCCAGCAGTTACCTCTATGGCGGGAACTACGAGCAGTACTTC.

Only one count was recorded for this clonotype. The V call is TRBV24-1, the J call TRBJ2-1, with no clear D. Per germline, CDR1 KGHDR and CDR2 SFDVKD. The length of the CDR3 is 12 residues. Trimming stripped 7 bases from V and 7 bases from J, with 10 bases between. The CDR3 DNA is TGTGCCACCAGCAGCTTGGGGAATGAGCAGTTCTTC. Translation gives CATSSLGNEQFF.

This clonotype was seen a handful of times. Since a much larger clone is just one base distant, this may be a read error. The chain carries TRBV19 and TRBJ1-1; D remains ambiguous. The CDR3 has 13 residues. Per the germline V gene, CDR1 is LNHDA and CDR2 is SQIVND (reference sequence). The CDR3: CASSIGRRTEASF. The CDR3 bases are TGTGCCAGTAGTATAGGTAGGAGAACTGAAGCTTCCTTT.

The rearrangement joins TRBV11-2 to TRBJ2-5; 7 bases match TRBD2. This CDR3 spans 18 amino acids. Trimming at V came to 5 bases and at J to 1 base, leaving 16 bases not matched to a gene. The germline CDR1 and CDR2 sequences are SGHAT and FQNNGV. The chain's CDR3 is CASSPGAGKWLVQETQYF. In DNA, the CDR3 is TGTGCCAGCAGCCCAGGAGCGGGGAAGTGGTTAGTCCAAGAGACCCAGTACTTC. Supplemented by reference TRBV11-2 and TRBJ2-5, the full variable domain reads EAGVAQSPRYKIIEKRQSVAFWCNPISGHATLYWYQQILGQGPKLLIQFQNNGVVDDSQLPKDRFSAERLKGVDSTLKIQPAKLEDSAVYLCASSPGAGKWLVQETQYFGPGTRLLVL.

The rearrangement links TRBV5-1 to TRBJ2-6; D possibly corresponds to TRBD2 (6 bases). CDR1 SGHRS and CDR2 YFSETQ come from the germline V gene. V was trimmed by 7 bases and J by 0 bases, leaving 17 bases between them. CDR3 length: 17 residues. The CDR3 sequence: CASGRTPQTSGANVLTF. CDR3 DNA: TGCGCCAGCGGGAGGACTCCCCAGACCTCTGGGGCCAACGTCCTGACTTTC. Filled out from reference TRBV5-1 and TRBJ2-6, the complete variable domain reads KAGVTQTPRYLIKTRGQQVTLSCSPISGHRSVSWYQQTPGQGLQFLFEYFSETQRNKGNFPGRFSGRQFSNSRSEMNVSTLELGDSALYLCASGRTPQTSGANVLTFGAGSRLTVL.

This sequence joins TRBV29-1 and TRBJ2-1; D is ambiguous. Trimming stripped 3 bases from V and 4 bases from J, with 13 bases between. The germline V gene encodes CDR1 SQVTM and CDR2 ANQGSEA. CDR3 size: 14 residues. The CDR3: CSVDSPRRYNEQFF. The CDR3, as DNA: TGCAGCGTTGACAGCCCTCGCAGATACAATGAGCAGTTCTTC.

This clonotype was counted ten times or more. The chain has TRBV9 and TRBJ2-5; a possible D gene is TRBD2 (6 bases). The CDR3 length is 16 residues. Germline loops: CDR1 SGDLS, CDR2 YYNGEE. V was shortened by 0 bases and J by 5 bases, with 17 bases between the two germline ends. This chain's CDR3 is CASSVAHEGSGETQYF. CDR3 sequence (DNA): TGTGCCAGCAGCGTAGCTCACGAAGGGAGCGGGGAGACCCAGTACTTC.

Note on this clonotype: A single base separates this from a much larger clone, so it may be a read error. The rearrangement uses TRBV5-1 and TRBJ2-7; perhaps TRBD2 as D (5 bases). The CDR3 covers 11 residues. Germline CDR1 is SGHRS and CDR2 is YFSETQ. CDR3 loop: CASSLGGPQCF. The CDR3 DNA reads TGCGCCAGCAGCTTGGGAGGGCCGCAGTGCTTC.

A remark on this clonotype: An end of the junction does not agree with germline; a read error may underlie this. The rearrangement uses TRBV9 and TRBJ2-6, with D perhaps TRBD1 or TRBD2 (5 bases each). CDR1 SGDLS and CDR2 YYNGEE come from the germline V gene. The CDR3 has 15 residues. CDR3 DNA: TGTGCCCGCAGCGTAATCGGGGCCGGGGCCAACGTCCTGACTTTC. Amino acids: CARSVIGAGANVLTF. Variable domain in full (rest from reference TRBV9 and TRBJ2-6): DSGVTQTPKHLITATGQRVTLRCSPRSGDLSVYWYQQSLDQGLQFLIQYYNGEERAKGNILERFSAQQFPDLHSELNLSSLELGDSALYFCARSVIGAGANVLTFGAGSRLTVL.